This TCR beta chain was captured in a study of T cell clonality in common variable immunodeficiency. This clone occurred many times. The CDR3 end is not reached by the read, which stops 3 residues before it; the germline J gene fills it in. The CDR3 runs 19 residues. V lost 1 base, J lost 4 bases, and 25 bases lay in between. Germline V gene data show CDR1 as LGHNA and CDR2 as YNFKEQ. Profiled with immunoSEQ multiplex PCR; TCRdb holds only in-frame clones, not every one. This sample carries approximately 75,000 clones, none of them present only once. The V gene is TRBV4-2, the J gene TRBJ1-1, with D possibly matching TRBD1 (5 bases). Sequences were obtained from peripheral blood mononuclear cells. The TCR sequence derives from a person aged 18 to 75 in good health. Incomplete CDR3 DNA: TGTGCCAGCAGCCAAGGGGGGGGATATGGCGGCCTCGGAGGCACTGAA. Translated, it gives CASSQGGGYGGLGGTE. The CDR3 as a whole reads CASSQGGGYGGLGGTEAFF.